The 22 T cell receptor beta chains below come from one sample, sequenced in a study of cytomegalovirus exposure and HLA in healthy donors. 13 Jbeta primers and 60 Vbeta primers were used for the PCR. Some clones are missing from TCRdb's copy, which holds only in-frame ones; the method was immunoSEQ multiplex PCR. The sample holds 90,000 to 100,000 clones; 75% to 80% are singletons and the top ten take approximately 8%. The sequenced sample was PBMCs. These receptors originate from a female donor in good health and CMV-seronegative.

A few counts support this clone. V gene TRBV27 combines with J gene TRBJ1-1; weak D call: TRBD1 (5 bases). The CDR3 has 17 residues. CDR1 is MNHEY, CDR2 SMNVEV, per germline (reference sequence). The V and J ends lost 6 bases and 4 bases respectively, with 24 bases between them. CDR3 amino acids: CASSLLGARGLGTEAFF. The CDR3 DNA reads TGTGCCAGCAGCCTCCTCGGGGCGCGGGGCCTGGGCACTGAAGCTTTCTTT.

The chain carries TRBV9 and TRBJ2-2, with TRBD1 matching 7 bases. V shed 1 base, J shed 4 bases, and the junction held 7 bases outside the gene matches. The germline gives CDR1 SGDLS, CDR2 YYNGEE. The CDR3 totals 16 residues. This CDR3 reads CASSVRGTVFTGELFF. The CDR3 region has the DNA TGTGCCAGCAGCGTAAGGGGGACAGTCTTCACCGGGGAGCTGTTTTTT.

In this sample, this clone turned up a few times. The rearrangement uses TRBV7-2 and TRBJ2-1; possible D gene TRBD2, 5 bases. Trimming left V 1 base short and J 8 bases short, with 15 bases between. Germline values: CDR1 SGHTA, CDR2 FQGNSA. The CDR3 is 15 residues long. The CDR3 DNA reads TGTGCCAGCAGCTTAGGTGGACTTTCCCTCTATGAGCAGTTCTTC. Encoded protein: CASSLGGLSLYEQFF.

This clone appeared once. J is TRBJ2-1 and V is TRBV18; 10 bases agree with TRBD1. The CDR3 has 16 amino acids. V lost 1 base, J lost 9 bases, and 9 bases stayed unmatched. Germline loops: CDR1 KGHSH, CDR2 LQKENI. CDR3 region: CASSPRMGTGDVEQFF. CDR3 DNA sequence: TGTGCCAGCTCACCACGAATGGGGACAGGGGATGTTGAGCAGTTCTTC.

The genes are TRBV7-2 and TRBJ2-1; a possible D gene is TRBD1 (7 bases). This CDR3 comprises 18 residues. Germline V gene data show CDR1 as SGHTA and CDR2 as FQGNSA. V gave up 5 bases and J gave up 9 bases, with 29 bases separating them. CDR3 nucleotides: TGTGCCAGCAGCCTAAGGACAGGACTTAACGGGGAGGCTAGTGAGCAGTTCTTC. This gives the protein CASSLRTGLNGEASEQFF.

Details on this clone: Other nucleotide sequences from this sample produce the same CDR3. The rearrangement joins TRBV29-1 to TRBJ2-5; TRBD2 agrees at 9 bases. The CDR3 runs to 15 residues. CDR1 is SQVTM and CDR2 is ANQGSEA in the germline V gene. V was pared by 2 bases and J by 5 bases, with 9 bases of the junction left unmatched. Written as DNA, the CDR3 is TGCAGCGTTGAAAAAGCGGGAGGAGGGTGGGAGACCCAGTACTTC. Its translation: CSVEKAGGGWETQYF. Using reference TRBV29-1 and TRBJ2-5 for the parts outside the CDR3, the full variable domain is SAVISQKPSRDICQRGTSLTIQCQVDSQVTMMFWYRQQPGQSLTLIATANQGSEATYESGFVIDKFPISRPNLTFSTLTVSNMSPEDSSIYLCSVEKAGGGWETQYFGPGTRLLVL.

This chain links TRBV11-1 with TRBJ1-2; 8 bases line up with TRBD1. CDR3 size: 16 residues. Unmatched junction bases numbered 11, after V lost 5 bases and J lost 3 bases. CDR1 and CDR2 (germline): SGHAT, FQDESV (reference sequence). The CDR3 DNA follows: TGTGCCAGCAGCCCGAGGACAGGGCGGCGCGACTATGGCTACACCTTC. It is translated as CASSPRTGRRDYGYTF.

J is TRBJ2-7 and V is TRBV6-1, with D maybe TRBD2 (6 bases). Trimming pared 4 bases from V and 0 bases from J, leaving 10 bases between. The CDR3 has 14 amino acids. Looked up from germline, CDR1 is MNHNS and CDR2 is SASEGT. The CDR3 bases are TGTGCCAGCAGTGTTGCGGGGTTCTCCTACGAGCAGTACTTC. This translates into CASSVAGFSYEQYF.

This chain joins TRBV10-1 and TRBJ2-1; D might be TRBD1 (6 bases). The V end was cut by 5 bases, the J end by 6 bases, with 14 bases between. From germline, CDR1 is WNHNN and CDR2 SYGVQD (reference sequence). CDR3 length: 14 residues. The CDR3 DNA sequence: TGCGCCAGCAGTAAACAGGTCAGGGGCAATGAGCAGTTCTTC. It codes for CASSKQVRGNEQFF.

This sequence joins TRBV28 and TRBJ1-2; TRBD1 matches 8 bases. CDR3 length equals 16 residues. Trimming at V came to 5 bases and at J to 8 bases, leaving 16 bases not matched to a gene. In germline, CDR1 is MDHEN, CDR2 SYDVKM. The chain's CDR3 is CASSPRGQGATGGYTF. CDR3 nucleotides: TGTGCCAGCAGTCCCCGAGGGCAGGGGGCTACGGGAGGCTACACCTTC.

The V call is TRBV5-1, the J call TRBJ1-5; the D gene is possibly TRBD1 (5 bases). The CDR3 spans 19 residues. CDR1 and CDR2 from the germline V gene are SGHRS and YFSETQ. The V gene lost 4 bases and the J gene lost 0 bases, with 23 bases spanning the gap. CDR3 protein: CASSPGGDNSRYSNQPQHF. CDR3 in DNA: TGCGCCAGCAGCCCCGGGGGGGATAACAGTCGATATAGCAATCAGCCCCAGCATTTT.

This chain connects TRBV18 to TRBJ2-7; 10 bases match TRBD1. Germline V gives CDR1 KGHSH, CDR2 LQKENI. The CDR3 consists of 14 residues. V was pared by 4 bases and J by 5 bases, with 5 bases of the junction left unmatched. CDR3 DNA: TGTGCCAGCTCACTCGGGACAGGGGTGAACGAGCAGTACTTC. It specifies CASSLGTGVNEQYF.

The CDR3, as DNA: TGCAGCGTTCTCTTTGTCTCGGGGGGCTACGAGCAGTACTTC. Protein product: CSVLFVSGGYEQYF. V is TRBV29-1 and J is TRBJ2-7, with TRBD2 matching 7 bases. This CDR3 contains 14 residues. Germline assignment: CDR1 SQVTM and CDR2 ANQGSEA. Trimming took 5 bases from V and 3 from J; bases not matched to a gene: 10.

This clone was detected once. The rearrangement links TRBV10-2 to TRBJ2-1, with D perhaps matching TRBD2 (6 bases). The CDR3 runs 14 residues. In germline, CDR1 is WSHSY, CDR2 SAAADI. Trimming removed 4 bases from V and 7 bases from J, with 14 bases in between. Written as DNA, the CDR3 is TGCGCCAGCAGTGTCCGAGGGGCGGGGAATGAGCAGTTCTTC. Protein: CASSVRGAGNEQFF.

This rearrangement joins TRBV14 to TRBJ2-5, with 9 bases identical to TRBD1. The CDR3 totals 17 residues. Germline trimming cut 4 bases from V and 4 bases from J; bases unmatched to any gene: 13. The germline gives CDR1 SGHDN, CDR2 FVKESK. The chain's CDR3 is CASSRRSPGQGGETQYF. The CDR3 bases are TGTGCCAGCAGCCGAAGATCTCCGGGACAGGGAGGAGAGACCCAGTACTTC.

This clone came up once. This rearrangement joins TRBV19 to TRBJ1-1, with a possible D match to TRBD1 (6 bases). V was shortened by 5 bases and J by 1 base, with 17 bases between the two germline ends. CDR1 and CDR2 (germline): LNHDA, SQIVND (reference sequence). The CDR3 runs to 16 residues. The CDR3 sequence: CASSPMTGLGNTEAFF. The CDR3, as DNA: TGTGCCAGTAGTCCAATGACAGGCTTAGGGAACACTGAAGCTTTCTTT.

The chain uses TRBV7-2 and TRBJ2-7; a possible D gene is TRBD1 (5 bases). Trimming took off 1 base at V and 7 bases at J, with 8 bases between the two ends. Looked up from germline, CDR1 is SGHTA and CDR2 is FQGNSA. The CDR3 totals 12 residues. The CDR3 region is CASSLVGREQYF. As DNA, the CDR3 is TGTGCCAGCAGCTTAGTGGGGCGAGAGCAGTACTTC.

CDR3 bases: TGTGCCAGCAGCAGAGGCGGGGAGCTGTTTTTT. This gives the protein CASSRGGELFF. The rearrangement joins TRBV11-2 to TRBJ2-2; D not certain. Trimming took 5 bases from V and 7 from J, leaving 5 bases between them. CDR3 length: 11 residues. CDR1 SGHAT and CDR2 FQNNGV come from the germline V gene.

The chain joins TRBV10-3 to TRBJ1-1; D not resolved. Trimming took 0 bases from V and 4 from J, leaving 6 bases between them. CDR3 length: 13 residues. Germline-derived CDR1 and CDR2 are ENHRY and SYGVKD. The CDR3 region is CAISESSPTEAFF. The CDR3 region has the DNA TGTGCCATCAGTGAGTCCTCCCCCACTGAAGCTTTCTTT.

Only one count was recorded for this clone. The chain carries TRBV5-5 and TRBJ2-1, with 8 bases fitting TRBD2. Germline CDR1 and CDR2: SGHKS and YYEKEE (reference sequence). Germline trimming cut 7 bases from V and 7 bases from J; bases unmatched to any gene: 4. There are 12 residues in the CDR3. Written as DNA, the CDR3 is TGTGCCAGCTCGGGGGGGCGAAATGAGCAGTTCTTC. Translated, it gives CASSGGRNEQFF. Combining the CDR3 with reference TRBV5-5 and TRBJ2-1 gives the whole variable domain DAGVTQSPTHLIKTRGQQVTLRCSPISGHKSVSWYQQVLGQGPQFIFQYYEKEERGRGNFPDRFSARQFPNYSSELNVNALLLGDSALYLCASSGGRNEQFFGPGTRLTVL.

The rearrangement uses TRBV2 and TRBJ2-5, with 13 bases matching TRBD2. The V segment lost 1 base and the J segment 5 bases; nucleotides outside the gene matches: 10. This CDR3 is 18 amino acids long. In germline, CDR1 is SNHLY, CDR2 FYNNEI. CDR3 nucleotide sequence: TGTGCCAGCAGTGAAGGTTGGACTAGCGGGGGCCCTGGGGAGACCCAGTACTTC. This codes for CASSEGWTSGGPGETQYF.

The V call is TRBV10-3, the J call TRBJ2-7; 10 bases align to TRBD2. The CDR3 runs to 16 residues. The germline CDR1 and CDR2 sequences are ENHRY and SYGVKD. V shed 6 bases, J shed 1 base, and the junction held 9 bases outside the gene matches. The CDR3 region has the DNA TGTGCCATCAGCGGACCCACTAGCGGGGTGTCCTACGAGCAGTACTTC. Its protein product is CAISGPTSGVSYEQYF.